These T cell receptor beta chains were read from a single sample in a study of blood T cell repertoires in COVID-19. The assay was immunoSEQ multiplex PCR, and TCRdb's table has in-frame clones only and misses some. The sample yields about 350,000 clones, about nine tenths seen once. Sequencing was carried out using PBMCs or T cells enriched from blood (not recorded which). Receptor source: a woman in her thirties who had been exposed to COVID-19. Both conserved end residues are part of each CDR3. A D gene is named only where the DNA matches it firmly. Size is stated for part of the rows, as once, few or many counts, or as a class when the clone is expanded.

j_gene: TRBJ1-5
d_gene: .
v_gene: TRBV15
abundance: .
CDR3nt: TGTGCCACCAGCAGACAGGGCAATCAGCCCCAGCATTTT
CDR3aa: CATSRQGNQPQHF

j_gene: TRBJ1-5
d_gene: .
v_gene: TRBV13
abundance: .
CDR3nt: TGTGCCAGCAGCTTCCTAGGGGAGCCCCAGCATTTT
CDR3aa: CASSFLGEPQHF

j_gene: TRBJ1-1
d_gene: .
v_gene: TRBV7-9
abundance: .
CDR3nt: TGTGCCAGCAGTTTCCCGGGGTCTCCTGAAGCTTTCTTT
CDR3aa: CASSFPGSPEAFF

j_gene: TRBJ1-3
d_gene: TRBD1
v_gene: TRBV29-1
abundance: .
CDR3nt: TGCAGCGTTGCGGGGACAGGGGCTTCCGGAAACACCATATATTTT
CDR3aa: CSVAGTGASGNTIYF

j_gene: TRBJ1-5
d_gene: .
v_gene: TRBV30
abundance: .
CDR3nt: TGTGCCTGGAGAGGGGGTTTTGATCAGCCCCAGCATTTT
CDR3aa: CAWRGGFDQPQHF

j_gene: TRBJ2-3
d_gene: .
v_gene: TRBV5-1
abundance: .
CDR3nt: TGCGCCAGCAGCTTCAGGGGTATCACAGATACGCAGTATTTT
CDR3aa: CASSFRGITDTQYF

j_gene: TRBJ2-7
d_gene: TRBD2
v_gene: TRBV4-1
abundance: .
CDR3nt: TGCGCCAGCAGCCAGGCGACTAGCGACCCCTACGAGCAGTACTTC
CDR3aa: CASSQATSDPYEQYF

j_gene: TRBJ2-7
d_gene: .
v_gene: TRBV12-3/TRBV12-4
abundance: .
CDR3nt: TGTGCCAGCAGTTTCGGGTCCTTGGAGCAGTACTTC
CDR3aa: CASSFGSLEQYF

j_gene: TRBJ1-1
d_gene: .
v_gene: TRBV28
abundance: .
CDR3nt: TGTGCCAGCAGTCAGACAGGTACGGAGGCTTTCTTT
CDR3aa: CASSQTGTEAFF

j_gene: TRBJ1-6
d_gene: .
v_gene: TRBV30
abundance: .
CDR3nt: TGTGCCTGGAGTTCGGAGACCTATAATTCACCCCTCCACTTT
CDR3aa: CAWSSETYNSPLHF

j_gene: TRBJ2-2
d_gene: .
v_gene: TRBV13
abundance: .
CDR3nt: TGTGCCAGCAGCCTTCGACTAGTAGGGAATACCGGGGAGCTGTTTTTT
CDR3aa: CASSLRLVGNTGELFF

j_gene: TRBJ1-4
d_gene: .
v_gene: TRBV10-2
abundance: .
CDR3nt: TGCGCCAGCAGTGAGTCGACAGGAAAACTGTTTTTT
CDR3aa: CASSESTGKLFF

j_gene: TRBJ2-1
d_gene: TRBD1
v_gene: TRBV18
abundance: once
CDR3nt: TGTGCCAGCTCACCCCGGACAGGGGACTACAATGAGCAGTTCTTC
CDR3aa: CASSPRTGDYNEQFF

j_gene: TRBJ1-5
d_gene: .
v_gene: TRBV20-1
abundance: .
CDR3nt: TGCAGTGCTAGTTCGGGTCAGCCCCAGCATTTT
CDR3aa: CSASSGQPQHF

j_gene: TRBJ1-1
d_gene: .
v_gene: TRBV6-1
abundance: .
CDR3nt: TGTGCCAGCAGCGAAACAGGGTTTAGAATGAACACTGAAGCTTTCTTT
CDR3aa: CASSETGFRMNTEAFF

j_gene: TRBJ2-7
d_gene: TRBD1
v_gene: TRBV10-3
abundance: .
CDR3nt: TGTGCCATCTATTCAGGACAGGGGATCCACGAGCAGTACTTC
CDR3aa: CAIYSGQGIHEQYF

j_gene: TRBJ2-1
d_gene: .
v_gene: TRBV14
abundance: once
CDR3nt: TGTGCCAGCAGCTATAGCGGACGCACCTACAATGAGCAGTTCTTC
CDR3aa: CASSYSGRTYNEQFF